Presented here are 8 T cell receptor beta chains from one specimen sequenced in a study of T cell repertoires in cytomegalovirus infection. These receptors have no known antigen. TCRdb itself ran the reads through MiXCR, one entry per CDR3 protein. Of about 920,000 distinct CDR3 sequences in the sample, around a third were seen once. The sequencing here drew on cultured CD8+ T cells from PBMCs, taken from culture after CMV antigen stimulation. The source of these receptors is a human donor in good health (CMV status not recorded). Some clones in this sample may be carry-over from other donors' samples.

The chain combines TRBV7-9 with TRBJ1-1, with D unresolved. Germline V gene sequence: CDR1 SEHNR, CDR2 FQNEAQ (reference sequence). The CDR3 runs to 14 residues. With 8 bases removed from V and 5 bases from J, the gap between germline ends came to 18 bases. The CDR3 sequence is CASSLEGWRTEAFF. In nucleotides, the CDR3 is TGTGCCAGCTCCTTAGAAGGGTGGAGAACTGAAGCTTTCTTT.

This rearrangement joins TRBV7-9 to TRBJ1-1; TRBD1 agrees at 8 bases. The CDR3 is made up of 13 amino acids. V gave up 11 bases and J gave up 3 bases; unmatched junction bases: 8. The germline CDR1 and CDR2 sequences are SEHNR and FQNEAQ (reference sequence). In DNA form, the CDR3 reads TGTGCCGGGCAGGGGGCTCGGTACACTGAAGCTTTCTTT. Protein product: CAGQGARYTEAFF.

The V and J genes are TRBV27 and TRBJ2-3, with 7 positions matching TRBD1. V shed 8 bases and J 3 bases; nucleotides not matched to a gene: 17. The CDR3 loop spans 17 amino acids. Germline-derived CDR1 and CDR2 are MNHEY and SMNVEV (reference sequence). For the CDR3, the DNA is TGTGCCAGCGGCTACTTGAGTGAGACAGGGTTGACAGATACGCAGTATTTT. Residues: CASGYLSETGLTDTQYF.

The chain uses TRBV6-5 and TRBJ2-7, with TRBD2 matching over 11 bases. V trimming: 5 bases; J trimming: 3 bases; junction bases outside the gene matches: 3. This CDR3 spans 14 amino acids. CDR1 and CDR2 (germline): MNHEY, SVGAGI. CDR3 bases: TGTGCCAGCAGTCCCGGACTAGCGGGCTACGAGCAGTACGTC. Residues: CASSPGLAGYEQYV.

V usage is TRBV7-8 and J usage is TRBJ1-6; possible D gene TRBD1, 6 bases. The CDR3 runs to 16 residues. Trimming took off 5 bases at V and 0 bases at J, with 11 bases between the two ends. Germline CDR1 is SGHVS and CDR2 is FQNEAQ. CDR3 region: CASSIRGVSYNSPLHF. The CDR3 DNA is TGTGCCAGCAGCATCAGGGGAGTCTCCTATAATTCACCCCTCCACTTT.

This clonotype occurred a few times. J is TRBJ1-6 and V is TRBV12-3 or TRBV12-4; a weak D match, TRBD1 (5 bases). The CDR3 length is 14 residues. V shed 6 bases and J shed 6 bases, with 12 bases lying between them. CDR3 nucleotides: TGTGCCAGCAGCCCCGGGGCTGGTAATTCACCCCTCCACTTT. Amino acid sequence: CASSPGAGNSPLHF.

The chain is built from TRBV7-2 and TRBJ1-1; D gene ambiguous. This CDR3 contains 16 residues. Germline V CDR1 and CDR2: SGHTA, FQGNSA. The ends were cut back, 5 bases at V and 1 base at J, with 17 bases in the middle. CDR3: CASSVNLNRRNTEAFF. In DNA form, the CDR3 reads TGTGCCAGCAGCGTAAATTTAAACCGGAGGAACACTGAAGCTTTCTTT.

The CDR3: CASSSTPGQIEKLFF. The DNA for the CDR3 is TGTGCCAGCAGTTCCACTCCGGGACAGATTGAAAAACTGTTTTTT. V is TRBV27 and J is TRBJ1-4; 7 nucleotides match TRBD1. This CDR3 spans 15 amino acids. Looked up from germline, CDR1 is MNHEY and CDR2 is SMNVEV (reference sequence). The J segment lost 7 bases and the V segment lost 4 bases, leaving 9 bases of the junction unmatched.